Shown below are 15 T cell receptor beta chains from a single sample sequenced in a study of radiotherapy plus CTLA-4 blockade in lung cancer. Produced via immunoSEQ multiplex PCR; TCRdb's table is partial and in-frame only. The sample holds about 48,000 clones, about 88% seen once. The source was peripheral blood, collected from a patient treated with radiotherapy plus ipilimumab. The receptor set was obtained from a human donor with non-small cell lung cancer that progressed on radiotherapy plus ipilimumab. Some clones in this sample may be carry-over from other donors' samples.

This chain links TRBV10-3 with TRBJ1-5; D not resolved. Germline CDR1 ENHRY, CDR2 SYGVKD. The CDR3 has 14 amino acids. Trimming removed 3 bases at V and 3 bases at J, with 9 bases between. The CDR3 DNA is TGTGCCATCAGTGAAATTCAGATCAATCAGCCCCAGCATTTT. This sequence encodes CAISEIQINQPQHF.

Only a few counts were recorded for this clone. The chain carries TRBV9 and TRBJ1-1; TRBD1 is a possible D gene (5 bases). V lost 4 bases and J lost 0, with 10 bases in between. The CDR3 is 14 amino acids. Germline CDR1 SGDLS, CDR2 YYNGEE. The CDR3 nucleotides are TGTGCCAGCAGCCCGGGGGGAATGAACACTGAAGCTTTCTTT. This sequence encodes CASSPGGMNTEAFF.

The chain carries TRBV28 and TRBJ1-4; 10 nucleotides agree with TRBD1. Per the germline V gene, CDR1 is MDHEN and CDR2 is SYDVKM. The ends lost 2 bases at V and 8 bases at J; junction bases unmatched: 2. The CDR3 spans 14 residues. CDR3 nucleotide sequence: TGTGCCAGCAGTTTAGACAGGGGGCGCGAAAAACTGTTTTTT. This codes for CASSLDRGREKLFF.

About this clone: Other DNA sequences in the sample encode the same CDR3. The V gene is TRBV2, the J gene TRBJ1-6, with TRBD1 identical over 7 bases. CDR1 is SNHLY and CDR2 is FYNNEI in the germline V gene. V lost 6 bases to trimming and J lost 8 bases; unmatched junction nucleotides: 7. This CDR3 spans 14 amino acids. CDR3 loop: CASRDRVSDSPLHF. CDR3 DNA: TGTGCCAGCAGAGACAGGGTTTCGGATTCACCCCTCCACTTT. Complete variable domain (other parts from reference TRBV2 and TRBJ1-6): EPEVTQTPSHQVTQMGQEVILRCVPISNHLYFYWYRQILGQKVEFLVSFYNNEISEKSEIFDDQFSVERPDGSNFTLKIRSTKLEDSAMYFCASRDRVSDSPLHFGNGTRLTVT.

The chain employs TRBV27 and TRBJ1-2; tentative D call: TRBD1 (6 bases). Germline V gene lookup returns CDR1 MNHEY and CDR2 SMNVEV (reference sequence). This CDR3 comprises 15 residues. V lost 8 bases, J lost 1 base, and 17 bases lay in between. Here the CDR3 DNA reads TGTGCCAGCGGGGGCATACATAAGGGTAACTATGGCTACACCTTC. Translating gives CASGGIHKGNYGYTF.

This clone is a singleton in its sample. The chain employs TRBV4-2 and TRBJ2-1, with unresolved D. Germline V gene lookup returns CDR1 LGHNA and CDR2 YNFKEQ. The CDR3 spans 16 residues. V was clipped by 0 bases and J by 0 bases, with 9 bases between them. The DNA of the CDR3 is TGTGCCAGCAGCCAAGATTACAGCTACTCCTACAATGAGCAGTTCTTC. It translates to CASSQDYSYSYNEQFF.

The V call is TRBV11-3, the J call TRBJ2-1; D remains ambiguous. This CDR3 has 13 amino acids. CDR1 and CDR2 from the germline V gene are SGHNT and YENEEA. V lost 3 bases to trimming and J lost 6 bases, with 9 bases between them. The CDR3 DNA follows: TGTGCCAGCAGCTTGGGCACGAGCAATGAGCAGTTCTTC. Translating gives CASSLGTSNEQFF.

This chain joins TRBV30 and TRBJ2-3, with TRBD2 matching over 10 bases. Germline V gene data show CDR1 as GTSNPN and CDR2 as SVGIG (reference sequence). The V gene end was trimmed by 8 bases and the J gene end by 3 bases; junction bases not matched to a gene: 5. The CDR3 is made up of 13 amino acids. CDR3 residues: CAAPSGGTDTQYF. The CDR3 DNA sequence: TGTGCCGCCCCTAGCGGGGGAACAGATACGCAGTATTTT.

The chain links TRBV6-5 to TRBJ2-5; 7 bases are shared with TRBD2. V dropped 2 bases and J dropped 2; count of bases not matched to a gene: 8. CDR3 size: 16 residues. Per germline, CDR1 MNHEY and CDR2 SVGAGI. This chain's CDR3 is CASSYGNLAAQETQYF. The CDR3 coding sequence is TGTGCCAGCAGTTACGGGAACCTAGCGGCTCAAGAGACCCAGTACTTC.

The V gene is TRBV7-2, the J gene TRBJ2-2; TRBD2 agrees at 11 bases. Germline values: CDR1 SGHTA, CDR2 FQGNSA. Trimming at V came to 5 bases and at J to 7 bases, leaving 6 bases not matched to a gene. The CDR3 runs to 15 residues. CDR3 DNA: TGTGCCAGCAGCCAAACTAGCGGGAGAGGCGGGGAGCTGTTTTTT. Its translation: CASSQTSGRGGELFF.

The chain is built from TRBV10-2 and TRBJ1-3; D ambiguous. CDR1 is WSHSY, CDR2 SAAADI, per germline. CDR3 length: 18 residues. V was pared by 4 bases and J by 0 bases, with 19 bases between. Here the CDR3 DNA reads TGCGCCAGCAGTGTCGCGCCGGAGTACGATGTCTCTGGAAACACCATATATTTT. Protein sequence: CASSVAPEYDVSGNTIYF.

The chain is built from TRBV30 and TRBJ1-6; tentative D call: TRBD1 (5 bases). The V gene lost 5 bases and the J gene lost 4 bases, with 9 bases spanning the gap. CDR1 is GTSNPN and CDR2 is SVGIG in the germline V gene (reference sequence). The CDR3 spans 13 residues. The CDR3 DNA reads as TGTGCCTGGGGGGACTGGTATAATTCACCCCTCCACTTT. Protein product: CAWGDWYNSPLHF.

The V gene is TRBV7-3, the J gene TRBJ2-1, with D maybe TRBD2 (7 bases). CDR1 and CDR2 from the germline V gene are SGHTA and FQGTGA. V was cut by 1 base and J by 2 bases, with 9 bases left in between. The CDR3 sequence is 15 residues long. CDR3 sequence reads: CASSLKGGAYNEQFF. DNA for the CDR3: TGTGCCAGCAGCTTAAAAGGGGGGGCCTACAATGAGCAGTTCTTC.

This chain links TRBV28 with TRBJ2-5, with 14 bases identical to TRBD2. The assigned J gene may be wrong: the sequence end matches TRBJ2-7 better. Germline values: CDR1 MDHEN, CDR2 SYDVKM. This CDR3 spans 16 amino acids. The CDR3 DNA sequence: TGTGCCAGCAGTTTCGGACTAGCGGGAGGCCTGGACGAGCAGTACTTC. Protein product: CASSFGLAGGLDEQYF.

The chain uses TRBV5-6 and TRBJ2-7; tentatively, D is TRBD1 (6 bases). V was clipped by 2 bases and J by 5 bases, with 11 bases between them. The CDR3 has 13 residues. CDR1 and CDR2 from the germline V gene are SGHDT and YYEEEE. The CDR3 here is CASSFTGYHEQYF. The CDR3 nucleotides read TGTGCCAGCAGCTTCACAGGGTACCACGAGCAGTACTTC.